This is a list of T cell receptor beta chains from one sample in a study of regulatory T cells in long-lasting Graves disease. TCRdb reprocessed the multiplex PCR reads with MiXCR, giving one entry per CDR3 protein. The table shows fewer than 550,000 distinct CDR3 sequences, with roughly 21% occurring only once. Sequences were derived from peripheral blood mononuclear cells (PBMCs), sampled when the disease was refractory, from a patient treated with antithyroid drugs. These receptors all come from a female donor with Graves disease. Each CDR3 is given with its conserved first and last residue. The order of the fields is V gene, CDR3 protein.

v_call: TRBV11-1
cdr3_aa: CASSLAGTSGQETQYF

v_call: TRBV13
cdr3_aa: CASSSLSGQNTGELFF

v_call: TRBV15
cdr3_aa: CATSRGRNSNEKLFF

v_call: TRBV20-1
cdr3_aa: CSAPNRGDRANVLTF

v_call: TRBV28
cdr3_aa: CASSLSGVNQPQHF

v_call: TRBV12-3/TRBV12-4
cdr3_aa: CASRPRTGVEKLFF

v_call: TRBV6-2/TRBV6-3
cdr3_aa: CASSYRGLAEQETQYF

v_call: TRBV30
cdr3_aa: CAWRPGHLGEKLFF

v_call: TRBV11-2
cdr3_aa: CASSLGRAASYNEQFF

v_call: TRBV7-9
cdr3_aa: CASSGYSEAFF

v_call: TRBV28
cdr3_aa: CASSPRRTGNQPQHF

v_call: TRBV24-1
cdr3_aa: CATVCLAVETQYF

v_call: TRBV6-5
cdr3_aa: CASSSLQGSGYTF

v_call: TRBV29-1
cdr3_aa: CSVAVGGPLNTEAFF

v_call: TRBV20-1
cdr3_aa: CSVWKGDGDTQYF

v_call: TRBV20-1
cdr3_aa: CSARDGGQGGNSPLHF

v_call: TRBV29-1
cdr3_aa: CSVEEKTANTGELFF

v_call: TRBV6-1
cdr3_aa: CASSTPWTGANVLTF

v_call: TRBV5-4
cdr3_aa: CASSSANQGMETQYF

v_call: TRBV19
cdr3_aa: CASTDRRYSAQTF

v_call: TRBV20-1
cdr3_aa: CSVGGILAGTNTGELFF

v_call: TRBV19
cdr3_aa: CASSVSRGLGYEQYF

v_call: TRBV7-2
cdr3_aa: CASTPDRAYEPQHF

v_call: TRBV3-1
cdr3_aa: CAGSQEGSAREGYTF

v_call: TRBV24-1
cdr3_aa: CATSDTGTSGRIGQFF

v_call: TRBV29-1
cdr3_aa: CSVVAGGDEQYF

v_call: TRBV28
cdr3_aa: CASSSPGTAGTVNTEAFF

v_call: TRBV29-1
cdr3_aa: CSVGAGVSSTEAFF

v_call: TRBV18
cdr3_aa: CASSLDRSRANTEAFF

v_call: TRBV30
cdr3_aa: CAWSVGQGVYF

v_call: TRBV2
cdr3_aa: CASRIGTDNQPQHF

v_call: TRBV20-1
cdr3_aa: CSASASALQETQYF

v_call: TRBV28
cdr3_aa: CASSLVFRNSPLHF

v_call: TRBV24-1
cdr3_aa: CATSDRYGANVLTF

v_call: TRBV18
cdr3_aa: CASSLRQANTEAFF

v_call: TRBV6-1
cdr3_aa: CASSQYREQYF

v_call: TRBV2
cdr3_aa: CASRVGRDNGYTF

v_call: TRBV7-2
cdr3_aa: CASSSHGTANQETQYF

v_call: TRBV30
cdr3_aa: CAMNTGINEKLFF

v_call: TRBV11-3
cdr3_aa: CASSLDGSGEETQYF

v_call: TRBV7-2
cdr3_aa: CASSLTPRGSYEQYF

v_call: TRBV12-3/TRBV12-4
cdr3_aa: CASSKGDREWNTIYF

v_call: TRBV9
cdr3_aa: CASSVGEDQGTQYF

v_call: TRBV13
cdr3_aa: CASSSTGTGGAYEQYF

v_call: TRBV3-1
cdr3_aa: CASSQAQAGTYEQYF

v_call: TRBV2
cdr3_aa: CASSGENSSYNEQFF

v_call: TRBV20-1
cdr3_aa: CSARKLAGGNEQYF

v_call: TRBV10-3
cdr3_aa: CAISESGPGRADTQYF

v_call: TRBV7-9
cdr3_aa: CASSSRTSGLLYEQYF

v_call: TRBV24-1
cdr3_aa: CATSVAGSNTGELFF

v_call: TRBV18
cdr3_aa: CASSARPSGANVLTF

v_call: TRBV19
cdr3_aa: CASSISGQGSYEQYF

v_call: TRBV28
cdr3_aa: CASSLPHGQAETQYF

v_call: TRBV9
cdr3_aa: CASSVGGQASSYEQYF

v_call: TRBV7-9
cdr3_aa: CASSVRDGLNYGYTF